What follows are 24 T cell receptor beta chains derived from one specimen sequenced in a study of blood T cell repertoires in COVID-19 (dated by TCRdb to the early 2020s). Library creation used the immunoSEQ multiplex PCR assay. Entries here come from immuneACCESS through TCRdb and include only in-frame sequences with V and J called. Some clones fail to appear in such tables; in the studies checked, an unresolved V gene covers under half of the shortfall, and the cause of the remainder is unknown. For this sample there are 250,000 to 300,000 clones; 88% appear just once. Around 0.99% of the sample is in the top ten clones. The sample was peripheral blood. Receptor source: a woman between 40 and 55 years old who had recovered from COVID-19.

The chain combines TRBV9 with TRBJ1-1, with D uncertain. Germline V gene data show CDR1 as SGDLS and CDR2 as YYNGEE. V lost 4 bases, J lost 2 bases, and 15 bases lay in between. The CDR3 has 15 residues. CDR3: CASSLRAGLNTEAFF. CDR3 nucleotides: TGTGCCAGCAGCTTGCGTGCAGGCCTTAACACTGAAGCTTTCTTT. Variable domain in full (rest from reference TRBV9 and TRBJ1-1): DSGVTQTPKHLITATGQRVTLRCSPRSGDLSVYWYQQSLDQGLQFLIQYYNGEERAKGNILERFSAQQFPDLHSELNLSSLELGDSALYFCASSLRAGLNTEAFFGQGTRLTVV.

The chain has TRBV2 and TRBJ1-2; TRBD1 matches at 9 bases. After removal of 6 bases from V and 4 bases from J, the junction contained 9 bases not matched to a gene. CDR3 length equals 15 residues. Per the germline V gene, CDR1 is SNHLY and CDR2 is FYNNEI. The CDR3 DNA reads TGTGCCAGCAGACCCACCCGACAGGGGGGCTATGGCTACACCTTC. This gives the protein CASRPTRQGGYGYTF.

V is TRBV6-5 and J is TRBJ1-2; TRBD1 aligns across 8 bases. CDR1 MNHEY and CDR2 SVGAGI come from the germline V gene. V trimming: 8 bases; J trimming: 4 bases; junction bases outside the gene matches: 12. The CDR3 sequence is 15 residues long. This chain's CDR3 is CASARTRQGPYGYTF. The DNA of the CDR3 is TGTGCCAGCGCCAGGACTAGACAGGGGCCCTATGGCTACACCTTC.

The rearrangement links TRBV3-1 (or the pseudogene TRBV3-2) to TRBJ2-7; 10 bases are a match to TRBD2. Germline V gene data show CDR1 as LGHDT and CDR2 as YNNKEL (reference sequence). The CDR3 sequence is 13 residues long. With 4 bases clipped from V and 7 bases from J, the junction kept 4 bases outside the gene matches. The CDR3 region is CASSLAGGGEQYF. In nucleotides, the CDR3 is TGTGCCAGCAGCCTAGCGGGAGGTGGTGAGCAGTACTTC.

V gene TRBV4-2 combines with J gene TRBJ2-1; 7 bases agree with TRBD2. V lost 0 bases, J lost 8 bases, and 4 bases stayed unmatched. The length of the CDR3 is 14 residues. CDR1 LGHNA and CDR2 YNFKEQ come from the germline V gene. The CDR3 reads CASSQDQGGDEQFF. The CDR3, as DNA: TGTGCCAGCAGCCAAGATCAGGGAGGGGATGAGCAGTTCTTC.

The chain recombines TRBV9 with TRBJ2-1; 11 bases map to TRBD2. Trimming took 0 bases from V and 9 from J; bases not matched to a gene: 8. The length of the CDR3 is 16 residues. Per the germline V gene, CDR1 is SGDLS and CDR2 is YYNGEE. The CDR3 region has the DNA TGTGCCAGCAGCGTAGGGCTAGCGGGAGGATTGGGTGAGCAGTTCTTC. Translated, it gives CASSVGLAGGLGEQFF.

This clone was picked up one time. The CDR3 coding sequence is TGTGCCTGGAGTCCTCACGACAGTTTCTACACCTTC. Translation: CAWSPHDSFYTF. The chain recombines TRBV30 with TRBJ1-2; TRBD1 is a possible D gene (5 bases). Trimming took 2 bases from V and 10 from J, leaving 14 bases between them. The CDR3 has 12 residues. Germline loops: CDR1 GTSNPN, CDR2 SVGIG (reference sequence).

The rearrangement uses TRBV6-5 and TRBJ1-3, with no clear D. CDR3 length: 13 residues. Trimming pared 7 bases from V and 8 bases from J, leaving 15 bases between. Looked up from germline, CDR1 is MNHEY and CDR2 is SVGAGI. As DNA, the CDR3 is TGTGCCAGCACAAACGAGTGGCGGGACACCATATATTTT. This encodes CASTNEWRDTIYF.

This clone was counted a few times. The J gene is TRBJ1-5, the V gene TRBV5-4; D is unresolved. The CDR3 loop spans 13 amino acids. Germline CDR1 reads SGHNT; CDR2 reads YYREEE (reference sequence). The ends were cut back, 4 bases at V and 4 bases at J, with 9 bases in the middle. As DNA, the CDR3 is TGTGCCAGCAGCCAGATACCAAATCAGCCCCAGCATTTT. Its translation is CASSQIPNQPQHF.

The chain employs TRBV7-3 and TRBJ1-1, with 11 nucleotides matching TRBD1. The V gene end was trimmed by 5 bases and the J gene end by 4 bases; junction bases not matched to a gene: 3. Germline assignment: CDR1 SGHTA and CDR2 FQGTGA. CDR3 length equals 14 residues. Here the CDR3 reads CASSRDRGSTEAFF. CDR3 nucleotides: TGTGCCAGCAGCAGGGACAGGGGGTCCACTGAAGCTTTCTTT.

This clone was counted a few times. This rearrangement joins TRBV5-6 to TRBJ1-2; 9 nucleotides match TRBD1. Trimming cost V 3 bases and J 8 bases; bases outside gene matches: 11. Per the germline V gene, CDR1 is SGHDT and CDR2 is YYEEEE. This CDR3 is 15 amino acids long. DNA for the CDR3: TGTGCCAGCAGCTCCCAGGGACAGGGACAAGGGGGCTACACCTTC. Protein: CASSSQGQGQGGYTF. Complete variable domain (other parts from reference TRBV5-6 and TRBJ1-2): DAGVTQSPTHLIKTRGQQVTLRCSPKSGHDTVSWYQQALGQGPQFIFQYYEEEERQRGNFPDRFSGHQFPNYSSELNVNALLLGDSALYLCASSSQGQGQGGYTFGSGTRLTVV.

The rearrangement joins TRBV7-8 to TRBJ1-1; D unresolved. This CDR3 region has 13 residues. Germline V gives CDR1 SGHVS, CDR2 FQNEAQ. V was cut by 5 bases and J by 1 base, with 8 bases left in between. This CDR3 is CASSPGRNTEAFF. The DNA of the CDR3 is TGTGCCAGCAGCCCGGGGAGGAACACTGAAGCTTTCTTT.

The chain joins TRBV27 to TRBJ1-1, with TRBD1 as a possible D gene (6 bases). The CDR3 runs to 15 residues. Germline lookup yields CDR1 MNHEY and CDR2 SMNVEV (reference sequence). V was cut by 4 bases and J by 3 bases, with 15 bases left in between. The CDR3 DNA is TGTGCCAGCAGTTCCCGGGGGGGGCGGTACACTGAAGCTTTCTTT. Translated, it gives CASSSRGGRYTEAFF.

The rearrangement links TRBV7-2 to TRBJ2-7; 7 bases align to TRBD1. The J segment lost 2 bases and the V segment lost 2 bases, leaving 6 bases of the junction unmatched. The CDR3 totals 15 residues. Germline values: CDR1 SGHTA, CDR2 FQGNSA. The CDR3 DNA is TGTGCCAGCAGCTTAAGGGGGCGCGATACCTACGAGCAGTACTTC. Its translation: CASSLRGRDTYEQYF.

The chain couples TRBV6-2 or TRBV6-3 to TRBJ1-1; the D gene is possibly TRBD1 (6 bases). Germline V gives CDR1 MNHEY, CDR2 SVGEGT. V dropped 1 base and J dropped 4 bases, with 16 bases sitting between them. The CDR3 length is 16 residues. The CDR3 DNA follows: TGTGCCAGCAGTTACTTGGGGGCCCCAGTTGGCACTGAAGCTTTCTTT. Protein sequence: CASSYLGAPVGTEAFF.

The rearrangement joins TRBV5-1 to TRBJ1-6; 12 bases line up with TRBD1. The CDR3 contains 14 residues. With V trimmed by 9 bases and J by 10 bases, 8 bases remained unmatched. Looked up from germline, CDR1 is SGHRS and CDR2 is YFSETQ. The CDR3 bases are TGCGCCACCCGCCTGGGGACAGGGGGCTCACCCCTCCACTTT. Translating gives CATRLGTGGSPLHF.

This clone has a single count. This chain connects TRBV11-2 to TRBJ2-3; 8 bases map to TRBD2. The CDR3 contains 12 residues. Germline loops: CDR1 SGHAT, CDR2 FQNNGV. V shed 5 bases, J shed 9 bases, and the junction held 4 bases outside the gene matches. This chain's CDR3 is CASSPGGDTQYF. CDR3 coding DNA: TGTGCCAGCAGCCCCGGGGGGGACACGCAGTATTTT.

DNA for the CDR3: TGTGCCAGCTCACCAGCGGGCCTTAGCAATCAGCCCCAGCATTTT. Amino acids: CASSPAGLSNQPQHF. V and J are TRBV18 and TRBJ1-5; no definite D call. Germline V CDR1 and CDR2: KGHSH, LQKENI. V was clipped by 2 bases and J by 0 bases, with 8 bases between them. CDR3 size: 15 residues.

The V gene is TRBV6-6, the J gene TRBJ1-3; no definite D call. V was shortened by 6 bases and J by 5 bases, with 8 bases between the two germline ends. This CDR3 has 12 amino acids. From germline, CDR1 is MNHNY and CDR2 SVGAGI (reference sequence). CDR3 DNA sequence: TGTGCCAGCAGACGAACACGAAACACCATATATTTT. The encoded protein is CASRRTRNTIYF.

The V and J genes are TRBV5-1 and TRBJ2-7; D not resolved. The CDR3 totals 13 residues. With 1 base removed from V and 3 bases from J, the gap between germline ends came to 8 bases. Germline values: CDR1 SGHRS, CDR2 YFSETQ. CDR3 sequence (DNA): TGCGCCAGCAGCTTGTGGCCAGGCTACGAGCAGTACGTC. Translating gives CASSLWPGYEQYV.

This chain links TRBV11-1 with TRBJ2-3, with a possible D match to TRBD2 (6 bases). Per the germline V gene, CDR1 is SGHAT and CDR2 is FQDESV (reference sequence). V was cut by 5 bases and J by 6 bases, with 12 bases left in between. The CDR3 contains 13 residues. The CDR3: CASSVPGVDTQYF. CDR3 sequence (DNA): TGTGCCAGCAGCGTACCGGGGGTGGATACGCAGTATTTT.

The chain has TRBV6-1 and TRBJ1-2; a weak D match, TRBD1 (5 bases). The CDR3 runs to 15 residues. Germline V gene data show CDR1 as MNHNS and CDR2 as SASEGT. Trimming left V 6 bases short and J 1 base short, with 15 bases between. In DNA, the CDR3 is TGTGCCAGCAGAACACCTGGGGGAGGTAACTATGGCTACACCTTC. Protein: CASRTPGGGNYGYTF.

The chain is built from TRBV4-1 and TRBJ1-2; perhaps TRBD1 as D (6 bases). Germline CDR1 MGHRA, CDR2 YSYEKL. The V end lost 0 bases, the J end lost 4 bases, and 24 bases lay between the germline ends. The CDR3 has 19 amino acids. CDR3 bases: TGCGCCAGCAGCCAAGATGGAGCGATGGGGGCCAGTGGACCCTATGGCTACACCTTC. Amino acid sequence: CASSQDGAMGASGPYGYTF.

The chain combines TRBV19 with TRBJ2-3; TRBD2 matches 12 bases. Germline V CDR1 and CDR2: LNHDA, SQIVND (reference sequence). This CDR3 is 17 amino acids long. Trimming took 3 bases from V and 6 from J; bases not matched to a gene: 10. CDR3 nucleotide sequence: TGTGCCAGTAGTATGCGGCACCGGACTAGCGGGATGGATACGCAGTATTTT. It is translated as CASSMRHRTSGMDTQYF.